The 15 T cell receptor beta chains listed next were all sequenced from one sample in a study of T cell repertoires in cytomegalovirus infection. One entry per CDR3 protein, called by TCRdb with MiXCR from the reads. The sample shows approximately 260,000 distinct CDR3 sequences, under 25% of them seen only once. Antigen specificity for these receptors is unknown. The sequencing used cultured PBMCs, collected from culture after CMV antigen stimulation. These receptors came from a human donor in good health (CMV status not recorded). Some clones in this sample may be carry-over from other donors' samples.

This clonotype was seen a few times. The rearrangement uses TRBV5-4 and TRBJ1-2; D is possibly TRBD1 (5 bases). CDR1 is SGHNT and CDR2 is YYREEE in the germline V gene (reference sequence). The V and J ends lost 4 bases and 2 bases respectively, with 12 bases between them. The CDR3 runs 14 residues. This chain's CDR3 is CASSAGTGNYGYTF. The CDR3 coding sequence is TGTGCCAGCAGCGCCGGGACGGGAAACTATGGCTACACCTTC.

This clonotype came up a few times. This sequence joins TRBV7-2 and TRBJ2-7; D call uncertain. The germline V gene encodes CDR1 SGHTA and CDR2 FQGNSA. The CDR3 consists of 13 residues. V shed 2 bases and J shed 7 bases, with 12 bases lying between them. CDR3 loop: CASSLFGLGEQYV. CDR3 in DNA: TGTGCCAGCAGCTTATTCGGTCTGGGAGAGCAGTACGTC.

In its sample, this clonotype was seen a few times. This rearrangement joins TRBV30 to TRBJ2-3; the D is unclear. V lost 0 bases, J lost 2 bases, and 12 bases lay in between. The CDR3 sequence is 15 residues long. Germline loops: CDR1 GTSNPN, CDR2 SVGIG (reference sequence). CDR3 residues: CAWSVGAVDTDTQYF. For the CDR3, the DNA is TGTGCCTGGAGTGTCGGAGCAGTTGACACAGATACGCAGTATTTT.

The gene calls are TRBV4-1 and TRBJ1-4, with TRBD1 matching over 8 bases. Germline V gene lookup returns CDR1 MGHRA and CDR2 YSYEKL. The CDR3 length is 16 residues. The ends lost 4 bases at V and 7 bases at J; junction bases unmatched: 11. The CDR3 loop is CASSRAVTGVREKLFF. CDR3 bases: TGCGCCAGCAGCCGAGCGGTGACAGGGGTCCGTGAAAAACTGTTTTTT.

CDR3 sequence: CATSRDARDMNTEAFF. The CDR3 nucleotides are TGTGCCACCAGCAGAGATGCACGAGATATGAACACTGAAGCTTTCTTT. V is TRBV15 and J is TRBJ1-1; no definite D call. Between the trimmed V and J ends, which lost 0 bases and 0 bases, there was a span of 11 bases. CDR3 length: 16 residues. Germline V gene data show CDR1 as LNHNV and CDR2 as YYDKDF (reference sequence).

This sequence joins TRBV6-2 or TRBV6-3 and TRBJ2-3; 8 bases are shared with TRBD2. There are 16 residues in the CDR3. J gave up 3 bases and V 0 bases, and 5 bases lay outside the gene matches. Germline CDR1 reads MNHEY; CDR2 reads SVGEGT. CDR3 in DNA: TGTGCCAGCAGTTACTCGCAGCGGGAGTCGACAGATACGCAGTATTTT. This gives the protein CASSYSQRESTDTQYF.

This clonotype occurred a few times. This chain links TRBV10-2 with TRBJ2-7; a possible D gene is TRBD1 (6 bases). CDR1 is WSHSY, CDR2 SAAADI, per germline. Trimming cost V 2 bases and J 1 base, with 12 bases left between them. The CDR3 is made up of 15 amino acids. CDR3 nucleotides: TGCGCCAGCAGTGAGGGCAGGGGCCCATCCTACGAGCAGTACGTC. Its protein is CASSEGRGPSYEQYV.

On this clonotype: The CDR3 does not end in the conserved phenylalanine or tryptophan, so this is likely a read error. The chain links TRBV7-2 to TRBJ2-1, with D possibly called TRBD1 or TRBD2 (5 bases each). The CDR3 has 14 amino acids. V lost 1 base and J 9 bases, leaving 13 bases between the germline ends. Germline-derived CDR1 and CDR2 are SGHTA and FQGNSA. The CDR3 spells CASSLDSFGGEQFL. In DNA form, the CDR3 reads TGTGCCAGCAGCTTAGATAGCTTTGGGGGTGAGCAGTTCTTG.

This clonotype was seen a few times. This rearrangement joins TRBV19 to TRBJ1-2, with TRBD1 as a possible D gene (5 bases). Looked up from germline, CDR1 is LNHDA and CDR2 is SQIVND (reference sequence). CDR3 length equals 15 residues. The germline V and J ends were trimmed by 1 base and 2 bases, with 11 bases remaining between them. CDR3 region: CASSIAPTVNYGYTF. The CDR3 region has the DNA TGTGCCAGTAGTATAGCCCCGACAGTCAACTATGGCTACACCTTC.

This clonotype was observed at least ten times. The chain couples TRBV10-3 to TRBJ2-1, with TRBD2 matching over 12 bases. There are 20 residues in the CDR3. Germline V gene data show CDR1 as ENHRY and CDR2 as SYGVKD. V shed 2 bases, J shed 0 bases, and the junction held 11 bases outside the gene matches. CDR3 loop: CAISELGRLAGGSSYNEQFF. The CDR3 DNA sequence: TGTGCCATCAGTGAGCTGGGCCGTCTAGCGGGGGGGAGCTCCTACAATGAGCAGTTCTTC.

With regard to this clonotype: Mismatch with germline at one junction end may stem from a read error. In nucleotides, the CDR3 is TGTGCCAGCAACTTACCCGGGACAGACTATGGCTACACCTTC. Translated: CASNLPGTDYGYTF. This chain connects TRBV7-2 to TRBJ1-2; 7 positions agree with TRBD1. Germline V gives CDR1 SGHTA, CDR2 FQGNSA. The CDR3 runs 14 residues.

V gene TRBV18 combines with J gene TRBJ2-5; D is unresolved. CDR3 length equals 13 residues. CDR1 and CDR2 from the germline V gene are KGHSH and LQKENI. Trimming removed 3 bases from V and 0 bases from J, with 5 bases in between. Here the CDR3 DNA reads TGTGCCAGCTCACCCAAAAACCAAGAGACCCAGTACTTC. Its translation is CASSPKNQETQYF.

There are a few counts of this clonotype. The chain links TRBV2 to TRBJ2-6; D not resolved. This CDR3 region has 15 residues. Germline loops: CDR1 SNHLY, CDR2 FYNNEI. Between the trimmed V and J ends, which lost 8 bases and 5 bases, there was a span of 16 bases. The CDR3 here is CASCLSAGRANVLTF. CDR3 coding DNA: TGTGCCAGCTGCTTGTCAGCCGGCCGGGCCAACGTCCTGACTTTC.

This clonotype was counted a few times. CDR3 region: CASSQSGGAGLKDTQYF. CDR3 bases: TGTGCCAGCAGCCAAAGCGGGGGGGCGGGATTAAAAGATACGCAGTATTTT. This chain links TRBV7-2 with TRBJ2-3, with 10 bases aligning to TRBD2. J lost 5 bases, V lost 5 bases, and 13 bases had no gene match. The CDR3 length is 17 residues. Germline CDR1 and CDR2: SGHTA and FQGNSA.

The chain is built from TRBV9 and TRBJ1-1; 10 bases match TRBD1. The CDR3 runs to 16 residues. Germline-derived CDR1 and CDR2 are SGDLS and YYNGEE. The ends lost 4 bases at V and 4 bases at J; junction bases unmatched: 10. CDR3 in amino acids: CASSLSDRGFGTEAFF. In DNA, the CDR3 is TGTGCCAGCAGCTTATCGGACAGGGGGTTCGGCACTGAAGCTTTCTTT.